This TCR beta chain comes out of a study of CXCR4 blockade with PD-1 therapy in pancreatic cancer (dated by TCRdb to between 2017 and 2020). Turning to the overall study: The study analyzed resected pancreatic ductal adenocarcinoma using both multiplex immunohistochemistry and TCRbeta immunosequencing, alongside ex vivo slice culture that tested PD-1 and CXCR4 blockade. Two geographically distinct regions were TCR-sequenced from each of a handful of tumors to assess intratumoral heterogeneity.

The V and J ends are trimmed by 2 bases and 8 bases, leaving 10 bases between them. The germline V gene provides CDR1 SGHDN and CDR2 FVKESK. The CDR3 covers 13 residues, taking in both the cysteine and the phenylalanine. The retained sequence is limited to the CDR3, 39 bases, with the frame set at the first base. TCRbeta CDR3 regions were immunosequenced from extracted DNA using the immunoSEQ Assay at Adaptive Biotechnologies. For the original study's pipeline: To quantify the absolute abundance of each unique TCRbeta CDR3, sequences were collapsed and filtered. Clonality was calculated as 1 minus Pielou's evenness, using only productive in-frame rearrangements. Regional overlap was evaluated by tracking the top 100 nucleotide rearrangements across paired samples, and paired versus unrelated samples were compared using the Morisita index. Convergence of nucleotide rearrangements onto identical amino acid sequences was assessed with the immunoSEQ Rearrangement Details tool. TCRdb obtained this table from immuneACCESS and retained in-frame rearrangements with V and J assigned. These tables miss some clones; where compared with another copy, unresolved V genes account for less than half of the shortfall, and the remainder is unexplained. Clonal size and the V and J genes are those of that table, whereas D and trimming came from the DNA. This sample lists 3,800 or so clones; 40% to 60% were detected once. The ten top clones hold 18% of the sample.

Summary of the overall study and its limitations: Tumors had clonal expansion, with a mean productive clonality of around 0.14 compared with 0.05 in healthy blood, yet clonality showed no correlation with survival. The frequency of each amino acid clone correlated strongly with the number of distinct nucleotide rearrangements encoding that clone, suggesting convergent selection driven by common tumor antigens. Because only TCRbeta chains were sequenced, true antigen-specificity overlap among convergent dominant clones remained unconfirmed while awaiting paired alpha-beta single-cell sequencing.

Turning to this clone: Its recognized antigen is unknown. The input lacks base qualities; no much larger clone sits a single base away.

The archived tumor blocks came from patients who had not received neoadjuvant therapy before resection. In the preserved-tissue arm, the study used 30 or so surgical resection samples taken from 25 or so pancreatic ductal adenocarcinoma patients who had not previously been treated. For the resection arm, DNA was extracted from ten 5-micron curls of FFPE tumor adjacent to the multiplex immunohistochemistry slide. Sequenced material: tumor tissue. This chain is built from TRBV14 and TRBJ2-1; TRBD1 might be the D gene, on 5 matching bases. The sequence came from a human donor with pancreatic ductal adenocarcinoma. The DNA reads as follows: TGTGCCAGCAGCCAATTCAGGGTTTATGAGCAGTTCTTC. This gives the protein CASSQFRVYEQFF. This CDR3, with the reference TRBV14 and TRBJ2-1 proteins standing in past its ends, gives the full variable domain EAGVTQFPSHSVIEKGQTVTLRCDPISGHDNLYWYRRVMGKEIKFLLHFVKESKQDESGMPNNRFLAERTGGTYSTLKVQPAELEDSGVYFCASSQFRVYEQFFGPGTRLTVL.